Listed below are T cell receptor beta chains from one sample, sequenced in a study of cytomegalovirus exposure and HLA in healthy donors. The method was immunoSEQ multiplex PCR; TCRdb's version includes in-frame clones alone and lacks a portion of them. The data show about 180,000 clones, around 78% seen once. Material: PBMCs. These receptor sequences come from a man between 18 and 29 years old in good health and CMV-seronegative. Both conserved end residues are part of each CDR3. The order of the fields is V gene, D gene, J gene, clone size, CDR3 protein, CDR3 DNA. A D gene is named only where the DNA matches it firmly. A clone size is listed for some rows: how often the clone was seen (once, few, many), or a class if it is expanded.

v_call: TRBV6-6
d_call: TRBD1
j_call: TRBJ2-2
clone_size: NA
cdr3_aa: CASSYSRGRVGELFF
cdr3_nt: TGTGCCAGCAGTTACTCGAGGGGGCGGGTTGGGGAGCTGTTTTTT

v_call: TRBV6-1
d_call: NA
j_call: TRBJ2-5
clone_size: once
cdr3_aa: CASTPGVFGGETQYF
cdr3_nt: TGTGCCAGCACCCCCGGGGTGTTCGGAGGTGAGACCCAGTACTTC

v_call: TRBV5-4
d_call: TRBD1
j_call: TRBJ1-2
clone_size: NA
cdr3_aa: CASSRDSNYGYTF
cdr3_nt: TGTGCCAGCAGCCGGGACAGTAACTATGGCTACACCTTC

v_call: TRBV13
d_call: TRBD1
j_call: TRBJ1-2
clone_size: NA
cdr3_aa: CASSTGQGYGYTF
cdr3_nt: TGTGCCAGCAGCACGGGACAGGGTTATGGCTACACCTTC

v_call: TRBV10-1
d_call: NA
j_call: TRBJ2-4
clone_size: NA
cdr3_aa: CASSGAGGVTKNIQYF
cdr3_nt: TGCGCCAGCAGTGGGGCGGGCGGGGTAACCAAAAACATTCAGTACTTC

v_call: TRBV7-9
d_call: NA
j_call: TRBJ2-7
clone_size: NA
cdr3_aa: CSSSLAISRTGEQYF
cdr3_nt: TGTTCCAGCAGCTTAGCTATTTCCCGGACGGGGGAGCAGTACTTC

v_call: TRBV7-8
d_call: TRBD2
j_call: TRBJ2-1
clone_size: NA
cdr3_aa: CAGSWGGTPYNEQFF
cdr3_nt: TGTGCCGGCAGCTGGGGGGGTACCCCCTACAATGAGCAGTTCTTC

v_call: TRBV28
d_call: TRBD2
j_call: TRBJ2-7
clone_size: NA
cdr3_aa: CASSFLSGGPYEQYF
cdr3_nt: TGTGCCAGCAGTTTTCTTAGCGGGGGTCCCTACGAGCAGTACTTC

v_call: TRBV6-1
d_call: TRBD1
j_call: TRBJ2-3
clone_size: NA
cdr3_aa: CASSELRPGTVAHLDTQYF
cdr3_nt: TGTGCCAGCAGTGAACTAAGGCCGGGGACAGTAGCACACCTGGATACGCAGTATTTT

v_call: TRBV28
d_call: TRBD2
j_call: TRBJ2-3
clone_size: NA
cdr3_aa: CASTPWPGTSGSDTQYF
cdr3_nt: TGTGCCAGCACCCCTTGGCCCGGGACTAGCGGATCAGATACGCAGTATTTT

v_call: TRBV4-1
d_call: TRBD2
j_call: TRBJ2-7
clone_size: few
cdr3_aa: CASSHAGESTEQYF
cdr3_nt: TGCGCCAGCAGCCACGCGGGAGAAAGTACCGAGCAGTACTTC

v_call: TRBV11-1
d_call: NA
j_call: TRBJ2-7
clone_size: NA
cdr3_aa: CASSPQGRADTSYEQYF
cdr3_nt: TGTGCCAGCAGCCCCCAGGGGAGGGCCGACACCTCCTACGAGCAGTACTTC

v_call: TRBV2
d_call: NA
j_call: TRBJ2-1
clone_size: NA
cdr3_aa: CASSGGGVAYNEQFF
cdr3_nt: TGTGCCAGCAGTGGCGGGGGCGTCGCCTACAATGAGCAGTTCTTC

v_call: TRBV6-6
d_call: TRBD1
j_call: TRBJ1-1
clone_size: NA
cdr3_aa: CASRLTGENTEAFF
cdr3_nt: TGTGCCAGCAGGCTGACAGGGGAGAACACTGAAGCTTTCTTT

v_call: TRBV10-3
d_call: TRBD2
j_call: TRBJ2-1
clone_size: NA
cdr3_aa: CAAIGTSGLNEQFF
cdr3_nt: TGTGCCGCCATCGGGACTAGCGGCCTCAATGAGCAGTTCTTC